The T cell receptor (beta chain) described here comes from a study of human T cells and chemical hapten exposure. Study overall: Per-sample TCR yields varied mainly from small pooled library volume differences. The study, taken as a whole, reports: TCRs whose frequency exceeded 1 in 1000 remained the same following DPC sensitization.

The sample's time point: healthy volunteer bleed at 6 weeks. Unfractionated whole blood was the source from which total RNA was extracted. Details on this clonotype: The antigen is unknown.

Individual cDNA molecules each carried unique molecular identifiers attached by the library. How the authors handled the data: Sample-level TCR yields exhibited a median of approximately 96,000, with a range of roughly 20,000 to 750,000. TCRdb analysed the RACE reads with MiXCR anew, one entry per CDR3 protein. These V and J calls rely on TCRdb rather than the paper's analysis. The table records around 47,000 distinct CDR3 sequences, about 3.5% of them present only once. The V and J ends lost 6 bases and 5 bases, in that order; junction bases with no gene match: 18. The CDR3 loop spans 19 amino acids. The germline V gene encodes CDR1 MDHEN and CDR2 SYDVKM.

The clonotype originates from a human donor in good health. Some clones in this sample may be carry-over from other donors' samples. The genes are TRBV28 and TRBJ2-3; 12 bases are a match to TRBD2. Sequenced: whole blood. This CDR3 reads CASSSTRLAGVPSGDTQYF. The DNA for the CDR3 is TGTGCCAGCAGCTCTACTAGACTAGCGGGGGTACCTAGCGGAGATACGCAGTATTTT.